Following are 16 T cell receptor beta chains from one sample sequenced in a study of T cells in Graves' hyperthyroidism and ophthalmopathy. Amplified TCR beta CDR3 regions came from RNA transcripts. A set of HTBI primers served as the primers for a first-round RT-PCR of the TCR CDR3. TCRdb analysed the multiplex PCR reads with MiXCR anew, one entry per CDR3 protein. The sample lists approximately 500,000 distinct CDR3 sequences; around 42% were seen once. The source material was peripheral blood or thyroid tissue (not recorded which). These receptors were obtained from a woman between 18 and 29 years old with Graves' hyperthyroidism.

The genes are TRBV24-1 and TRBJ2-7, with 9 bases lining up with TRBD1. The CDR3 runs to 18 residues. From germline, CDR1 is KGHDR and CDR2 SFDVKD. Trimming cost V 4 bases and J 0 bases; bases outside gene matches: 12. This CDR3 is CATSDDTGQGESSYEQYF. In nucleotides, the CDR3 is TGTGCCACCAGTGACGATACGGGACAGGGCGAAAGCTCCTACGAGCAGTACTTC.

This clonotype was recorded at least ten times. The chain joins TRBV7-9 to TRBJ2-7; the D gene is possibly TRBD1 (5 bases). The V gene lost 4 bases and the J gene lost 4 bases, with 14 bases spanning the gap. The length of the CDR3 is 14 residues. The germline V gene encodes CDR1 SEHNR and CDR2 FQNEAQ (reference sequence). CDR3 loop: CASSSNQGRYEQYF. Here the CDR3 DNA reads TGTGCCAGCAGCTCCAACCAGGGTCGGTACGAGCAGTACTTC.

This clonotype showed up just a few times. The chain uses TRBV30 and TRBJ2-5, with D unresolved. This CDR3 has 14 amino acids. Per the germline V gene, CDR1 is GTSNPN and CDR2 is SVGIG (reference sequence). V shed 5 bases and J shed 5 bases, with 18 bases lying between them. DNA for the CDR3: TGTGCCTGGGGTCCCGGGCTAGTTCAGGAGACCCAGTACTTC. Residues: CAWGPGLVQETQYF.

The chain has TRBV7-9 and TRBJ2-7; tentatively, D is TRBD2 (5 bases). Germline CDR1 SEHNR, CDR2 FQNEAQ (reference sequence). The CDR3 is 13 residues long. Between the trimmed V and J ends, which lost 2 bases and 6 bases, there was a span of 11 bases. The CDR3 reads CASSLRTGIEQYF. The DNA for the CDR3 is TGTGCCAGCAGCTTAAGAACGGGAATCGAGCAGTACTTC.

Points on this clonotype: The CDR3 ends on some other residue instead of the conserved phenylalanine or tryptophan, so this is likely a read error. The chain couples TRBV30 to TRBJ2-7, with 11 bases that match TRBD1. CDR1 GTSNPN and CDR2 SVGIG come from the germline V gene (reference sequence). The CDR3 has 14 amino acids. CDR3 in amino acids: CASRPGTGGYEQYL. The DNA of the CDR3 is TGTGCATCTAGACCCGGGACAGGGGGCTACGAGCAGTACCTC.

Many counts were recorded for this clonotype. This chain connects TRBV4-1 to TRBJ1-5; D is possibly TRBD1 (5 bases). Germline values: CDR1 MGHRA, CDR2 YSYEKL. V was clipped by 4 bases and J by 5 bases, with 15 bases between them. The CDR3 runs 15 residues. The CDR3 DNA reads as TGCGCCAGCAGCCGGGGACCGGGGGGGGATCAGCCCCAGCATTTT. Its protein is CASSRGPGGDQPQHF.

This chain uses TRBV11-2 with TRBJ2-1; the match to TRBD2 covers 7 bases. The CDR3 totals 15 residues. V shed 5 bases, J shed 2 bases, and the junction held 6 bases outside the gene matches. CDR1 SGHAT and CDR2 FQNNGV come from the germline V gene. The CDR3 spells CASSPHGRTYNEQFF. CDR3 nucleotide sequence: TGTGCCAGCAGCCCCCACGGGAGGACCTACAATGAGCAGTTCTTC.

The chain carries TRBV7-9 and TRBJ1-2; 8 nucleotides agree with TRBD1. The germline CDR1 and CDR2 sequences are SEHNR and FQNEAQ (reference sequence). V was clipped by 5 bases and J by 3 bases; unmatched bases: 8. The CDR3 runs 15 residues. The CDR3 DNA reads as TGTGCCAGCAGCGAACGAAACAGGGGGGACTATGGCTACACCTTC. Its translation: CASSERNRGDYGYTF. The variable domain in full, completed from reference TRBV7-9 and TRBJ1-2, reads DTGVSQNPRHKITKRGQNVTFRCDPISEHNRLYWYRQTLGQGPEFLTYFQNEAQLEKSRLLSDRFSAERPKGSFSTLEIQRTEQGDSAMYLCASSERNRGDYGYTFGSGTRLTVV.

This clonotype was detected ten times or more. V usage is TRBV14 and J usage is TRBJ1-2, with D maybe TRBD1 (6 bases). Germline lookup yields CDR1 SGHDN and CDR2 FVKESK. With 1 base removed from V and 7 bases from J, the gap between germline ends came to 16 bases. CDR3 length equals 15 residues. This CDR3 reads CASSQVGQGILGYTF. CDR3 in DNA: TGTGCCAGCAGCCAAGTAGGGCAGGGGATTCTTGGCTACACCTTC.

This clonotype was found many times. This chain connects TRBV29-1 to TRBJ2-7, with D possibly being TRBD1 or TRBD2 (5 bases each). From germline, CDR1 is SQVTM and CDR2 ANQGSEA. V lost 7 bases, J lost 4 bases, and 14 bases lay in between. The CDR3 sequence is 12 residues long. CDR3 sequence reads: CSAMGVGYEQYF. CDR3 coding DNA: TGCAGCGCCATGGGGGTCGGGTACGAGCAGTACTTC.

This clonotype was recorded at least ten times. The gene calls are TRBV7-9 and TRBJ2-7; D perhaps matches TRBD1 (5 bases). Per germline, CDR1 SEHNR and CDR2 FQNEAQ (reference sequence). The length of the CDR3 is 14 residues. V dropped 6 bases and J dropped 7 bases, with 19 bases sitting between them. DNA of the CDR3: TGTGCCAGCAGAGGATTGGAATTGGGGCGGGAGCAGTACTTC. Its translation is CASRGLELGREQYF.

This clonotype has a count of ten or more. The gene calls are TRBV11-2 and TRBJ1-2, with a possible D match to TRBD1 (6 bases). CDR1 is SGHAT, CDR2 FQNNGV, per germline. Trimming cost V 2 bases and J 0 bases, with 10 bases left between them. The CDR3 runs 15 residues. The CDR3 DNA reads as TGTGCCAGCAGCTTAAGAACAGGGCCTAACTATGGCTACACCTTC. Protein product: CASSLRTGPNYGYTF.

This clonotype was found many times. The J gene is TRBJ1-6, the V gene TRBV30, with TRBD1 as a possible D gene (5 bases). Trimming shortened V by 5 bases and J by 8 bases, and 13 bases separated the two germline ends. The CDR3 is 13 amino acids. CDR1 GTSNPN and CDR2 SVGIG come from the germline V gene (reference sequence). CDR3 protein: CAWAGTEDSPLHF. DNA of the CDR3: TGTGCCTGGGCGGGGACCGAAGATTCACCCCTCCACTTT.

This chain links TRBV5-8 with TRBJ2-7; D not resolved. With 4 bases removed from V and 5 bases from J, the gap between germline ends came to 16 bases. The CDR3 is 14 amino acids. CDR1 SGHTS and CDR2 YDEGEE come from the germline V gene. The CDR3 sequence: CASSLAPTADEQYF. In DNA form, the CDR3 reads TGTGCCAGCAGCCTGGCGCCGACCGCGGACGAGCAGTACTTC.

This clonotype was counted between two and nine times. This chain connects TRBV4-3 to TRBJ1-4, with D tentatively TRBD1 (5 bases). Germline CDR1 reads LGHNA; CDR2 reads YSLEER. V was clipped by 3 bases and J by 6 bases, with 17 bases between them. The length of the CDR3 is 16 residues. The CDR3 spells CASSHAGRRFDEKLFF. CDR3 nucleotides: TGCGCCAGCAGCCATGCGGGACGGAGGTTCGATGAAAAACTGTTTTTT.

This clonotype was seen ten or more times. The DNA for the CDR3 is TGTGCCAGCAGCTATGGCCAGGGGGCCCAAGAGACCCAGTACTTC. Translated: CASSYGQGAQETQYF. This rearrangement joins TRBV7-6 to TRBJ2-5, with 8 nucleotides matching TRBD1. Per the germline V gene, CDR1 is SGHVS and CDR2 is FNYEAQ. The J segment lost 1 base and the V segment lost 4 bases, leaving 5 bases of the junction unmatched. CDR3 length: 15 residues.